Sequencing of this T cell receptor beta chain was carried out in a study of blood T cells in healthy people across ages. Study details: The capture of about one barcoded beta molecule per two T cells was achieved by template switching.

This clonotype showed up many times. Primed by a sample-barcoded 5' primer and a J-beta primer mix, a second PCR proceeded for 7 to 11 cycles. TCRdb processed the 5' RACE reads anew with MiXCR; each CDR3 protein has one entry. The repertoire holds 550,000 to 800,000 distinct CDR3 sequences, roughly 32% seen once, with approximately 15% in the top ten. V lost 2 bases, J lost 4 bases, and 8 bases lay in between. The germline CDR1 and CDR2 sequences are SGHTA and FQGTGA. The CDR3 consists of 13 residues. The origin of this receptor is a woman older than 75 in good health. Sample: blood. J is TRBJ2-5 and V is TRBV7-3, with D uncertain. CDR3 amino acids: CASSLRRGETQYF. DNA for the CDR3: TGTGCCAGCAGCTTACGACGCGGAGAGACCCAGTACTTC.